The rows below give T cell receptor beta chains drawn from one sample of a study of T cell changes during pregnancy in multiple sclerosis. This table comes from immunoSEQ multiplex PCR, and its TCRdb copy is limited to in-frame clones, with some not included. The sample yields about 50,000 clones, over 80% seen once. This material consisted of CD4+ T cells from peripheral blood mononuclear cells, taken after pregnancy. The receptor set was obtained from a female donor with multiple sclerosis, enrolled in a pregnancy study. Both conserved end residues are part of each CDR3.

CDR3aa: CASSETGGDTGELFF; v_gene: TRBV6-1; j_gene: TRBJ2-2
CDR3aa: CASSFRETTGNTIYF; v_gene: TRBV7-2; j_gene: TRBJ1-3
CDR3aa: CATGTGGQPQHF; v_gene: TRBV28; j_gene: TRBJ1-5
CDR3aa: CASSAAVTQETQYF; v_gene: TRBV2; j_gene: TRBJ2-5
CDR3aa: CASSPRTLIYEQYF; v_gene: TRBV5-8; j_gene: TRBJ2-7
CDR3aa: CASSDSETGRRLDTF; v_gene: TRBV6-4; j_gene: TRBJ1-2
CDR3aa: CASSSGTVSGAHTDTQYF; v_gene: TRBV11-3; j_gene: TRBJ2-3
CDR3aa: CASSTGQANTGELFF; v_gene: TRBV18; j_gene: TRBJ2-2
CDR3aa: CASWGVEGTGELFF; v_gene: TRBV6-6; j_gene: TRBJ2-2
CDR3aa: CASSRLSGGGNTEAFF; v_gene: TRBV18; j_gene: TRBJ1-1
CDR3aa: CASSETDTQYF; v_gene: TRBV18; j_gene: TRBJ2-3
CDR3aa: CATSRDEAGKWSNQPQHF; v_gene: TRBV15; j_gene: TRBJ1-5
CDR3aa: CASSDSDTGELFF; v_gene: TRBV6-4; j_gene: TRBJ2-2
CDR3aa: CATSRGDRVTDSPLHF; v_gene: TRBV15; j_gene: TRBJ1-6
CDR3aa: CASNVLMGDRVVF; v_gene: TRBV6-1; j_gene: TRBJ1-2
CDR3aa: CASSDSGSVTDTQYF; v_gene: TRBV2; j_gene: TRBJ2-3
CDR3aa: CASGPGLAGTDTQYF; v_gene: TRBV12-5; j_gene: TRBJ2-3
CDR3aa: CASGREGQGNNEQFF; v_gene: TRBV2; j_gene: TRBJ2-1
CDR3aa: CASSLGARATHTGELFF; v_gene: TRBV7-2; j_gene: TRBJ2-2
CDR3aa: CASSLSTSSYNEQFF; v_gene: TRBV18; j_gene: TRBJ2-1
CDR3aa: CASSFRLAGGETQYF; v_gene: TRBV19; j_gene: TRBJ2-5
CDR3aa: CASSLTGSRNEQFF; v_gene: TRBV27; j_gene: TRBJ2-1
CDR3aa: CASSLAGGTYEQYF; v_gene: TRBV2; j_gene: TRBJ2-7
CDR3aa: CASSIRLAGPYNEQFF; v_gene: TRBV19; j_gene: TRBJ2-1
CDR3aa: CASSESRLAGGPDTQYF; v_gene: TRBV10-2; j_gene: TRBJ2-3
CDR3aa: CASSLGQGIGYGYTF; v_gene: TRBV5-4; j_gene: TRBJ1-2
CDR3aa: CASSYPLGLEQFF; v_gene: TRBV6-5; j_gene: TRBJ2-1
CDR3aa: CASSVAGFTGELFF; v_gene: TRBV9; j_gene: TRBJ2-2
CDR3aa: CASSSPVVDTQYF; v_gene: TRBV27; j_gene: TRBJ2-3
CDR3aa: CAIMRGAGAYEQYF; v_gene: TRBV10-3; j_gene: TRBJ2-7
CDR3aa: CASKDSLSTGELFF; v_gene: TRBV6-5; j_gene: TRBJ2-2
CDR3aa: CASSTQPGGKYEQYF; v_gene: TRBV19; j_gene: TRBJ2-7
CDR3aa: CASSEQGTETQYF; v_gene: TRBV2; j_gene: TRBJ2-5
CDR3aa: CASSEQGQGSCF; v_gene: TRBV2; j_gene: TRBJ2-3
CDR3aa: CASNPVLAGDPYEQYF; v_gene: TRBV2; j_gene: TRBJ2-7
CDR3aa: CASSLKREPYNEQFF; v_gene: TRBV9; j_gene: TRBJ2-1
CDR3aa: CASSHPGLAIRYEQYF; v_gene: TRBV7-8; j_gene: TRBJ2-7
CDR3aa: CASSPAGRGRSEQYF; v_gene: TRBV9; j_gene: TRBJ2-7
CDR3aa: CAWSPIRLAGVNEQFF; v_gene: TRBV30; j_gene: TRBJ2-1
CDR3aa: CASSLNVAAGGYTF; v_gene: TRBV28; j_gene: TRBJ1-2
CDR3aa: CASRGTGAGNTIYF; v_gene: TRBV9; j_gene: TRBJ1-3
CDR3aa: CASSGASGRMNEQFF; v_gene: TRBV28; j_gene: TRBJ2-1
CDR3aa: CASRLTGGYGYTF; v_gene: TRBV19; j_gene: TRBJ1-2
CDR3aa: CASSQERELGYNEQFF; v_gene: TRBV4-3; j_gene: TRBJ2-1
CDR3aa: CASSSWTGGSSEAFF; v_gene: TRBV28; j_gene: TRBJ1-1
CDR3aa: CASSPGQGAAEQYF; v_gene: TRBV18; j_gene: TRBJ2-7
CDR3aa: CASSVSSGLPSYEQYF; v_gene: TRBV6-1; j_gene: TRBJ2-7
CDR3aa: CASSLVAGQGIQPQHF; v_gene: TRBV7-8; j_gene: TRBJ1-5
CDR3aa: CSVGDRGNEQFF; v_gene: TRBV29-1; j_gene: TRBJ2-1
CDR3aa: CASRKTGALQETQYF; v_gene: TRBV19; j_gene: TRBJ2-5
CDR3aa: CASSSLTSPSYNEQFF; v_gene: TRBV5-1; j_gene: TRBJ2-1
CDR3aa: CASRTGTANYGYTF; v_gene: TRBV6-1; j_gene: TRBJ1-2
CDR3aa: CASSYRPGRANYGYTF; v_gene: TRBV6-5; j_gene: TRBJ1-2
CDR3aa: CSGKQGANTEAFF; v_gene: TRBV29-1; j_gene: TRBJ1-1
CDR3aa: CASSVATGAGELFF; v_gene: TRBV9; j_gene: TRBJ2-2
CDR3aa: CASSTAQWTGAAEIYGYTF; v_gene: TRBV19; j_gene: TRBJ1-2
CDR3aa: CASRHRDSRYEQYF; v_gene: TRBV5-4; j_gene: TRBJ2-7
CDR3aa: CAWTVPGLHTGELFF; v_gene: TRBV30; j_gene: TRBJ2-2
CDR3aa: CASSQDESGRARVDTQYF; v_gene: TRBV14; j_gene: TRBJ2-3
CDR3aa: CASADFQETQYF; v_gene: TRBV18; j_gene: TRBJ2-5